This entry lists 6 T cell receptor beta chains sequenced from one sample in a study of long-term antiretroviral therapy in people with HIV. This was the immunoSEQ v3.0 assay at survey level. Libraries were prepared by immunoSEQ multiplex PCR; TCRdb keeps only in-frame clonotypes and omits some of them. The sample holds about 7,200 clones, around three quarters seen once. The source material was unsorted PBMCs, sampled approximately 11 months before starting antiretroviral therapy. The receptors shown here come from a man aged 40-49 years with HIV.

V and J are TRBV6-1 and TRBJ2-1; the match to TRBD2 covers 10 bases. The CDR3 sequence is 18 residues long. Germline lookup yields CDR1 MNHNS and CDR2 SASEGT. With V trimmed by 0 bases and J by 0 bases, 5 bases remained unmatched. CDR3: CASSEALTSGYSYNEQFF. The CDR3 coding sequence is TGTGCCAGCAGTGAAGCCTTGACTAGCGGGTACTCCTACAATGAGCAGTTCTTC.

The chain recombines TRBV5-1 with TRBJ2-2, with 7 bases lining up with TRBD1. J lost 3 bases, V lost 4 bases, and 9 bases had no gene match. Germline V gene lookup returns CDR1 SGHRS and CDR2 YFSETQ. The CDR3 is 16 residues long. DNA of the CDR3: TGCGCCAGCAGCCGAACGACAAGGGGGCACACCGGGGAGCTGTTTTTT. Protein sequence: CASSRTTRGHTGELFF.

CDR3 amino acids: CASSLGLAGANTGELFF. For the CDR3, the DNA is TGTGCCAGCAGCTTGGGACTAGCGGGTGCGAACACCGGGGAGCTGTTTTTT. This chain connects TRBV5-4 to TRBJ2-2, with TRBD2 identical over 10 bases. The CDR3 consists of 17 residues. J lost 0 bases, V lost 0 bases, and 2 bases had no gene match. Germline CDR1 is SGHNT and CDR2 is YYREEE (reference sequence).

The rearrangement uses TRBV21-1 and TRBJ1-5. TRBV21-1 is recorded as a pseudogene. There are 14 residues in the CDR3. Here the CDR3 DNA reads TGTGCCAGCAGCAAACTGACAGGTCGGGGGGCCCAGCATTTT. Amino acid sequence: CASSKLTGRGAQHF.

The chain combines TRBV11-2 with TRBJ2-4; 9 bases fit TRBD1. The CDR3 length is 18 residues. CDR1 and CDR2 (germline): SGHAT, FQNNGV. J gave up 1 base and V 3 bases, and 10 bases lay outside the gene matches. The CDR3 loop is CASSFYRGLGGAKNIQYF. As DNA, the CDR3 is TGTGCCAGCAGCTTTTACAGGGGGCTGGGTGGGGCCAAAAACATTCAGTACTTC.

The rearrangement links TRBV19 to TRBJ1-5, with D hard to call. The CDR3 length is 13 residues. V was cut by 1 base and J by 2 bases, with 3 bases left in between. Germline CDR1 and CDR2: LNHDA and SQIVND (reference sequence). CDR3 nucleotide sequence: TGTGCCAGTAGTATAGTGCGCAATCAGCCCCAGCATTTT. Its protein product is CASSIVRNQPQHF. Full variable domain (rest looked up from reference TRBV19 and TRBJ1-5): DGGITQSPKYLFRKEGQNVTLSCEQNLNHDAMYWYRQDPGQGLRLIYYSQIVNDFQKGDIAEGYSVSREKKESFPLTVTSAQKNPTAFYLCASSIVRNQPQHFGDGTRLSIL.